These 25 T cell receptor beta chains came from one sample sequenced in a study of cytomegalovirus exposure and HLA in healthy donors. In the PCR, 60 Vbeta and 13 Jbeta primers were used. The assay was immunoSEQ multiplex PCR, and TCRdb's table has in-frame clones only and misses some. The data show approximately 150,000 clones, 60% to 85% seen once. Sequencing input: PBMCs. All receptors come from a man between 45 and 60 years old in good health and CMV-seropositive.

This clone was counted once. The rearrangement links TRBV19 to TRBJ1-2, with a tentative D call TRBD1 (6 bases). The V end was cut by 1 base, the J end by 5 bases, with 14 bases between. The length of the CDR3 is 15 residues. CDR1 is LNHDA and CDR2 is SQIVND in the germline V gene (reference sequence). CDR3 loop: CASSIVFGQFYGYTF. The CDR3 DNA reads TGTGCCAGTAGTATAGTCTTCGGACAGTTTTATGGCTACACCTTC.

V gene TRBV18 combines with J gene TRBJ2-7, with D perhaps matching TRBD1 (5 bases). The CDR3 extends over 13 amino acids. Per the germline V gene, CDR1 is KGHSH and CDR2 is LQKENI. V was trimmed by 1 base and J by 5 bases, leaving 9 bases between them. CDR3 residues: CASSPQGHNEQYF. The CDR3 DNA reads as TGTGCCAGCTCACCACAGGGGCACAACGAGCAGTACTTC.

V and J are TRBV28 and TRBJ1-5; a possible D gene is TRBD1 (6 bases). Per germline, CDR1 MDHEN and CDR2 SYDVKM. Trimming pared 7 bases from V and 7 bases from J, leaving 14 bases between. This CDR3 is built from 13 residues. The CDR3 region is CASKRPGDQPQHF. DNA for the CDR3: TGTGCCAGCAAAAGGCCAGGGGACCAGCCCCAGCATTTT.

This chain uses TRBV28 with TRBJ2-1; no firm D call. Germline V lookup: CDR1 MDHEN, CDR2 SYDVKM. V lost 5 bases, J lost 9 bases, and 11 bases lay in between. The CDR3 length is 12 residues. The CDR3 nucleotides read TGTGCCAGCAGTCAGGAATTTGGTGAGCAGTTCTTC. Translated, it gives CASSQEFGEQFF. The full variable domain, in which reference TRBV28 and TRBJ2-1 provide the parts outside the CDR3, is DVKVTQSSRYLVKRTGEKVFLECVQDMDHENMFWYRQDPGLGLRLIYFSYDVKMKEKGDIPEGYSVSREKKERFSLILESASTNQTSMYLCASSQEFGEQFFGPGTRLTVL.

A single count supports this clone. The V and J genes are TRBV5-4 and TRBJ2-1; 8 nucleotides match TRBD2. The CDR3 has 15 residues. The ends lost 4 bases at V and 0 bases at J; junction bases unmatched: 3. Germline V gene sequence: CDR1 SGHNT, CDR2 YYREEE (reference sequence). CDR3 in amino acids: CASSRSGSSYNEQFF. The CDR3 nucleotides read TGTGCCAGCAGCCGCAGCGGGAGCTCCTACAATGAGCAGTTCTTC.

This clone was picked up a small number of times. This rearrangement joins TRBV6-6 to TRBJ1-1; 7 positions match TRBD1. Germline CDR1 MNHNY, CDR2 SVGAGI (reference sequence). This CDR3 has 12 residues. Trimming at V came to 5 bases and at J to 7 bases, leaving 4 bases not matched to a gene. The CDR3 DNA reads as TGTGCCAGCAGTCCGAGGACAGGTGAAGCTTTCTTT. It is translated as CASSPRTGEAFF.

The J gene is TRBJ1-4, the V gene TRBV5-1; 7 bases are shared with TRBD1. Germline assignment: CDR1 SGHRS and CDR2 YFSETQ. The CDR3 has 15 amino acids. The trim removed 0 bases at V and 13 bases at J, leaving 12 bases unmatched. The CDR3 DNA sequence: TGCGCCAGCAGCTTGGCCCCCCAGGGGGAAGAAGGACTGTTTTTT. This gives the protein CASSLAPQGEEGLFF.

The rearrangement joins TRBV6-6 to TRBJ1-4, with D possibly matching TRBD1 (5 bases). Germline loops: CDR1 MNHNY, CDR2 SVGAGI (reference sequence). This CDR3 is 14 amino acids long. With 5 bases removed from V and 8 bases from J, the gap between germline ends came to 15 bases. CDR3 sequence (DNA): TGTGCCAGCAGTGCTCTCAGGGATGGAGAAAAACTGTTTTTT. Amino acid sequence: CASSALRDGEKLFF.

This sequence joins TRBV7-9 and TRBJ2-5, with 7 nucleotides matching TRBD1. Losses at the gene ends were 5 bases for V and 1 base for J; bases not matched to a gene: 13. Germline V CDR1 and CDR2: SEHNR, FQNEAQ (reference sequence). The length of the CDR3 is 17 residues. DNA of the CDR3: TGTGCCAGCAGCCCCCCGTTCGGAAGACAGGGCCAAGAGACCCAGTACTTC. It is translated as CASSPPFGRQGQETQYF.

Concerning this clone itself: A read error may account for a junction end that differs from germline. The CDR3 reads CASRIGLAGNYEQYF. CDR3 coding DNA: TGTGCCAGTAGGATAGGACTAGCGGGGAACTACGAGCAGTACTTC. J is TRBJ2-7 and V is TRBV19; 12 bases align to TRBD2. This CDR3 is 15 amino acids long. Germline V gene sequence: CDR1 LNHDA, CDR2 SQIVND (reference sequence).

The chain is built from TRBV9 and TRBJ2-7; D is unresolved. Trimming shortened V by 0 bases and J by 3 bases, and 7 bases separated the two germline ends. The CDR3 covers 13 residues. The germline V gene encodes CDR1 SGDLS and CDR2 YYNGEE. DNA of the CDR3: TGTGCCAGCAGCGTAGTCCCCTACTACGAGCAGTACTTC. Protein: CASSVVPYYEQYF.

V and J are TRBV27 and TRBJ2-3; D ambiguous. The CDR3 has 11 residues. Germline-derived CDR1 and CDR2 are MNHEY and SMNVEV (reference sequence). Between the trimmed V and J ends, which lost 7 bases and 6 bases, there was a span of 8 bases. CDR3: CASTPLDTQYF. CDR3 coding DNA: TGTGCCAGCACCCCCCTGGATACGCAGTATTTT.

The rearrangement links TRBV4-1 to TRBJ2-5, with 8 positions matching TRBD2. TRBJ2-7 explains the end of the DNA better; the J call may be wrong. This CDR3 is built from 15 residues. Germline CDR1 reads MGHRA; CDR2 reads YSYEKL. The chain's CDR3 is CASSPGLASSYEQYF. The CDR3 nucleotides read TGCGCCAGCAGCCCTGGACTAGCCAGCTCCTACGAGCAGTACTTC.

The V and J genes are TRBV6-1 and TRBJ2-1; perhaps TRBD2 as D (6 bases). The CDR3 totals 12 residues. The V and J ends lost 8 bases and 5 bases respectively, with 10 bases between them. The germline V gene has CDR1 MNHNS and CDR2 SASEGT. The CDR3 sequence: CASYGGNNEQFF. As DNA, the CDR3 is TGTGCCAGCTACGGCGGGAACAATGAGCAGTTCTTC.

The CDR3 nucleotides are TGCGCCAGCAGCTCTGTCATGGAGGGTACGCAGTATTTT. Its protein product is CASSSVMEGTQYF. The chain combines TRBV5-1 with TRBJ2-3; D possibly corresponds to TRBD2 (6 bases). V was cut by 3 bases and J by 8 bases, with 13 bases left in between. Germline CDR1 SGHRS, CDR2 YFSETQ. The CDR3 covers 13 residues.

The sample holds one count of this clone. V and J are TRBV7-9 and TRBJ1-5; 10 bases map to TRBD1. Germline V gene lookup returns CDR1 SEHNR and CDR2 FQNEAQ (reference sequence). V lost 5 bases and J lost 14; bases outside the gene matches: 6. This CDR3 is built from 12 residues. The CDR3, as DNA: TGTGCCAGCAGCCATGACAGGGGGCTTAAGCATTTT. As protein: CASSHDRGLKHF.

The CDR3 DNA is TGTGCCAGCAGCACAGACAGGGGATATGAGCAGTTCTTC. As protein: CASSTDRGYEQFF. The rearrangement uses TRBV11-2 and TRBJ2-1, with TRBD1 identical over 8 bases. Germline CDR1 is SGHAT and CDR2 is FQNNGV. The V segment lost 5 bases and the J segment 8 bases; nucleotides outside the gene matches: 5. The CDR3 sequence is 13 residues long. The complete variable domain, with remaining parts taken from reference TRBV11-2 and TRBJ2-1, reads EAGVAQSPRYKIIEKRQSVAFWCNPISGHATLYWYQQILGQGPKLLIQFQNNGVVDDSQLPKDRFSAERLKGVDSTLKIQPAKLEDSAVYLCASSTDRGYEQFFGPGTRLTVL.

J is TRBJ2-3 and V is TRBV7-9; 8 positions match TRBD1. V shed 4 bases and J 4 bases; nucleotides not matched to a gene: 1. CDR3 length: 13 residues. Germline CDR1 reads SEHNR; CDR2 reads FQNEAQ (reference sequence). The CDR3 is CASSSRGPDTQYF. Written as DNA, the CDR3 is TGTGCCAGCAGCTCCAGGGGGCCAGATACGCAGTATTTT.

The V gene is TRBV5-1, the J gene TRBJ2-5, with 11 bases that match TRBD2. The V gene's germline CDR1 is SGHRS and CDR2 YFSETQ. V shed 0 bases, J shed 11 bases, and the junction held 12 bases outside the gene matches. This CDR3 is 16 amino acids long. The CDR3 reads CASSLGGLAEATGQYF. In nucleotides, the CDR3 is TGCGCCAGCAGCTTGGGGGGACTAGCGGAGGCTACGGGGCAGTACTTC.

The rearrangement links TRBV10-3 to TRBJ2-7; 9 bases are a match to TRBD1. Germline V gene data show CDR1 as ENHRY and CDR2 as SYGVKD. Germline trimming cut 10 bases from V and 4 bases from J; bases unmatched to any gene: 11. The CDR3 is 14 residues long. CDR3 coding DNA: TGTGCCACCTACGCCGGGACAGGGAAGTACGAGCAGTACTTC. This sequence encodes CATYAGTGKYEQYF.

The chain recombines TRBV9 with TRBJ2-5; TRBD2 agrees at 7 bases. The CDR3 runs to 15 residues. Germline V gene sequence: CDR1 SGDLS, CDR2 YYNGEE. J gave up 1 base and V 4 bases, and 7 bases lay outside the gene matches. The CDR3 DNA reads TGTGCCAGCAGCCCCGGGGGGAGGGGCCAAGAGACCCAGTACTTC. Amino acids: CASSPGGRGQETQYF.

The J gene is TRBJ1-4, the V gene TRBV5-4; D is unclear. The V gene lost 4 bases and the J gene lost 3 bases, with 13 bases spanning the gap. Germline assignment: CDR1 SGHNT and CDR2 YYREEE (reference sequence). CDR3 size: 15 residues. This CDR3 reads CASSSREAPNEKLFF. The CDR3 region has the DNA TGTGCCAGCAGCAGTAGAGAGGCCCCTAATGAAAAACTGTTTTTT.

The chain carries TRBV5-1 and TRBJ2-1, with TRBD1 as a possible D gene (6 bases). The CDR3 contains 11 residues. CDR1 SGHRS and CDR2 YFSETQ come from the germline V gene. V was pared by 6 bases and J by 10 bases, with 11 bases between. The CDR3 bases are TGCGCCAGCAAGGGGGACGGGGAGCAGTTCTTC. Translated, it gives CASKGDGEQFF.

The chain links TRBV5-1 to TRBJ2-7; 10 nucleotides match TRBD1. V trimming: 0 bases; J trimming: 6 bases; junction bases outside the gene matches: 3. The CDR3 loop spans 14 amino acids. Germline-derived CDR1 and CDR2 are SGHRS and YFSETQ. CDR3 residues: CASSLGDRGGEQYF. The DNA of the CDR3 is TGCGCCAGCAGCTTGGGGGACAGGGGAGGCGAGCAGTACTTC. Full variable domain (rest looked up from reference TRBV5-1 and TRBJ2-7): KAGVTQTPRYLIKTRGQQVTLSCSPISGHRSVSWYQQTPGQGLQFLFEYFSETQRNKGNFPGRFSGRQFSNSRSEMNVSTLELGDSALYLCASSLGDRGGEQYFGPGTRLTVT.

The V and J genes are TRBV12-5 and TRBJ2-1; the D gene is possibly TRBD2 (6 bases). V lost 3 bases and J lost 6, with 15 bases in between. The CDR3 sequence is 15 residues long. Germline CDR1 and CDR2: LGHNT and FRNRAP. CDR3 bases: TGTGCTAGTGGTTTTGCCTTCCACGGGGGCAATGAGCAGTTCTTC. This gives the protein CASGFAFHGGNEQFF. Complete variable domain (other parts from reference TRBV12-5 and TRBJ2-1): DARVTQTPRHKVTEMGQEVTMRCQPILGHNTVFWYRQTMMQGLELLAYFRNRAPLDDSGMPKDRFSAEMPDATLATLKIQPSEPRDSAVYFCASGFAFHGGNEQFFGPGTRLTVL.